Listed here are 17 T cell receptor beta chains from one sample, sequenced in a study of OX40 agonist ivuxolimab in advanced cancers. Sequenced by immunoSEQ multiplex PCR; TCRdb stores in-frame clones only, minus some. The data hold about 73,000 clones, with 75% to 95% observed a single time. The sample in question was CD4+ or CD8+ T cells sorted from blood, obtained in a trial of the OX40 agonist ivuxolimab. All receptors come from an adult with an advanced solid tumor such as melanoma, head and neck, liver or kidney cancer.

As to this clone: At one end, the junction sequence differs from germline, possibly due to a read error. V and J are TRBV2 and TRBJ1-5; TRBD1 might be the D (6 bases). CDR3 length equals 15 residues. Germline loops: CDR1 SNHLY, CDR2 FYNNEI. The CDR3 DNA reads TGTGCCAGCACTGAAGGGGGGACTAGCAATCAGCCCCAGCATTTT. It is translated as CASTEGGTSNQPQHF. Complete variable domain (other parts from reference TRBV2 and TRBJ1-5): EPEVTQTPSHQVTQMGQEVILRCVPISNHLYFYWYRQILGQKVEFLVSFYNNEISEKSEIFDDQFSVERPDGSNFTLKIRSTKLEDSAMYFCASTEGGTSNQPQHFGDGTRLSIL.

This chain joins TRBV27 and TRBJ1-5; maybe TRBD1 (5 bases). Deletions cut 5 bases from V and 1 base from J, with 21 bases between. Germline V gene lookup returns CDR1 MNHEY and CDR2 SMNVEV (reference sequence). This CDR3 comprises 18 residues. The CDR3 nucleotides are TGTGCCAGCAGTCCCATAAGACAGTATCCTCAGAGCAATCAGCCCCAGCATTTT. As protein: CASSPIRQYPQSNQPQHF.

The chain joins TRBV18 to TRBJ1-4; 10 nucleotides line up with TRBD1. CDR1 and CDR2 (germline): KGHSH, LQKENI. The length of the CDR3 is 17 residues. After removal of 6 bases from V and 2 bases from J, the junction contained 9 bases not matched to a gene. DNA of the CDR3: TGTGCCAGCTCCCCGACAGGGGGCCTCGGGACTAATGAAAAACTGTTTTTT. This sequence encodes CASSPTGGLGTNEKLFF.

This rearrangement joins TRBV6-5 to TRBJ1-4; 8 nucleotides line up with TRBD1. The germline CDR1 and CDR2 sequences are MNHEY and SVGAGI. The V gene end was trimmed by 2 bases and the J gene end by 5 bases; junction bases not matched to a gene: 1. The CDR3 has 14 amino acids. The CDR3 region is CASSYDRGNEKLFF. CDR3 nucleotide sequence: TGTGCCAGCAGTTACGACAGGGGCAATGAAAAACTGTTTTTT.

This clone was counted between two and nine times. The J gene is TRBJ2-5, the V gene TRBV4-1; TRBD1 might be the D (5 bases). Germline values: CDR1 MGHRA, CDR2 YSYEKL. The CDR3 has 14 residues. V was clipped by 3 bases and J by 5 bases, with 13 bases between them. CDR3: CASSQNRLRETQYF. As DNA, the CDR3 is TGCGCCAGCAGCCAGAACAGGCTTCGGGAGACCCAGTACTTC.

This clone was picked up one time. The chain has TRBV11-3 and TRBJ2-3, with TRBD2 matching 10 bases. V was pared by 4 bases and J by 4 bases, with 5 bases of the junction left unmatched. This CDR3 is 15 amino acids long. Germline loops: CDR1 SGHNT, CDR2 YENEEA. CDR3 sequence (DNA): TGTGCCAGCAGCTCAACTAGCGGGACGGCAGATACGCAGTATTTT. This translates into CASSSTSGTADTQYF.

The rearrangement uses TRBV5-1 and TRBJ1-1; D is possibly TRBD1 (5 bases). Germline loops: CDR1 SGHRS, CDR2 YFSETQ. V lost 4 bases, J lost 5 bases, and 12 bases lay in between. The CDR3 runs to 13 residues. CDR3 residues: CASSGPGETEAFF. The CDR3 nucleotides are TGCGCCAGCAGCGGACCGGGGGAAACTGAAGCTTTCTTT.

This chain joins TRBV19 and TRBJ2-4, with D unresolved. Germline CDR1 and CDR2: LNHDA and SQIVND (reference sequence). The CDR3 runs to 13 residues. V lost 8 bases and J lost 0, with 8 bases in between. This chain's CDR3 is CASLELAKNIQYF. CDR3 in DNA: TGTGCCAGTCTAGAACTAGCCAAAAACATTCAGTACTTC. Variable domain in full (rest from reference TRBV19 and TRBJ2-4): DGGITQSPKYLFRKEGQNVTLSCEQNLNHDAMYWYRQDPGQGLRLIYYSQIVNDFQKGDIAEGYSVSREKKESFPLTVTSAQKNPTAFYLCASLELAKNIQYFGAGTRLSVL.

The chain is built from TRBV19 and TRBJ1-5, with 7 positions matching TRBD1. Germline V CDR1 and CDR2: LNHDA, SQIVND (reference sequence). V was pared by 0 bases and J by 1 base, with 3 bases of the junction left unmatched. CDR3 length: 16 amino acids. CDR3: CASSIEGGWSNQPQHF. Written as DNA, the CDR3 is TGTGCCAGTAGTATAGAAGGGGGCTGGAGCAATCAGCCCCAGCATTTT.

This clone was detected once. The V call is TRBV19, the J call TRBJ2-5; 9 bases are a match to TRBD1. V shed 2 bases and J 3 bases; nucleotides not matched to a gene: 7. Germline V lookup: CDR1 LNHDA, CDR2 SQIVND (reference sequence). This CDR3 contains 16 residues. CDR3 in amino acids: CASSIRRQGGEETQYF. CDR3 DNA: TGTGCCAGTAGTATACGGAGACAGGGGGGTGAAGAGACCCAGTACTTC.

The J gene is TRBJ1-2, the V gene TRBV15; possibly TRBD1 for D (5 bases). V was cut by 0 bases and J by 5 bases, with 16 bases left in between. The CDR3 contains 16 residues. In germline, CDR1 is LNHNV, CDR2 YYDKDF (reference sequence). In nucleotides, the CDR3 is TGTGCCACCAGCAGAGATTTTTCCGGGGGGTTATATGGCTACACCTTC. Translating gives CATSRDFSGGLYGYTF.

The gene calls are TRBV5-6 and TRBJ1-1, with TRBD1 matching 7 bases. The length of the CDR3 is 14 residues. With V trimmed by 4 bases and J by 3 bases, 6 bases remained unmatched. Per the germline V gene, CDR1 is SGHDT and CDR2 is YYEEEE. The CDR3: CASSLQTGHTEAFF. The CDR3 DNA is TGTGCCAGCAGCCTGCAGACAGGGCACACTGAAGCTTTCTTT.

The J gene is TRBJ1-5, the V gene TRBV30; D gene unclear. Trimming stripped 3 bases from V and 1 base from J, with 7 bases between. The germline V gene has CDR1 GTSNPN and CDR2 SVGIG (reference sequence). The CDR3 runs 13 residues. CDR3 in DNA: TGTGCCTGGAGGCCCTCAAGCAATCAGCCCCAGCATTTT. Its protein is CAWRPSSNQPQHF.

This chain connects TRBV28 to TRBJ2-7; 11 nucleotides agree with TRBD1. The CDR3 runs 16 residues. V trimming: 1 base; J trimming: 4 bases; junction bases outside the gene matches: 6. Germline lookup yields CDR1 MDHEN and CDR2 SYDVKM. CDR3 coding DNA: TGTGCCAGCAGTTTATATCGGACAGGGGGCGGGTACGAGCAGTACTTC. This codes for CASSLYRTGGGYEQYF.

CDR3 region: CATSRDSGVKYF. For the CDR3, the DNA is TGTGCCACCAGCAGAGATTCGGGGGTAAAGTACTTC. This chain links TRBV15 with TRBJ2-5, with D possibly being TRBD2 (6 bases). Germline CDR1 and CDR2: LNHNV and YYDKDF (reference sequence). The CDR3 is 12 amino acids. V dropped 0 bases and J dropped 12 bases, with 11 bases sitting between them.

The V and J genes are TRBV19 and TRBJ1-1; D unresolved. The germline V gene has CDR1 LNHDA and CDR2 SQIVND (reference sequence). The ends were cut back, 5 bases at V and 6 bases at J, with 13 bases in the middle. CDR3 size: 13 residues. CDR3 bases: TGTGCCAGTAGTTTCGGATCTCCCCCTGAAGCTTTCTTT. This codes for CASSFGSPPEAFF.

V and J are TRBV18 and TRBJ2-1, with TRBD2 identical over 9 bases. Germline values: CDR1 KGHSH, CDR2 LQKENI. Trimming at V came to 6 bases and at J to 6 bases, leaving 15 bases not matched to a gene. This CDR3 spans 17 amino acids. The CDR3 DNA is TGTGCCAGCTCCGCCGTCCCTGGTAGCGGGAGCCCCAATGAGCAGTTCTTC. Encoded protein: CASSAVPGSGSPNEQFF.